The 18 T cell receptor beta chains below were found in one sample sequenced in a study of cytomegalovirus exposure and HLA in healthy donors. PCR involved 60 Vbeta and 13 Jbeta primers. The table came from immunoSEQ multiplex PCR; TCRdb's copy has only in-frame clones and leaves some out. This sample lists some 120,000 clones; its ten largest clones have around 3.9%. Sequencing was done on a sample of PBMCs. All receptors derive from a man aged 18 to 29 in good health and CMV-seronegative.

This chain connects TRBV30 to TRBJ2-1; TRBD2 is a possible D gene (6 bases). Germline assignment: CDR1 GTSNPN and CDR2 SVGIG (reference sequence). This CDR3 has 13 residues. Trimming removed 6 bases from V and 8 bases from J, with 17 bases in between. The CDR3 coding sequence is TGTGCCTGCCACGGGACTCCCAACGATGAGCAGTTCTTC. The encoded protein is CACHGTPNDEQFF.

V gene TRBV10-2 combines with J gene TRBJ1-4, with 7 nucleotides matching TRBD1. The V and J ends lost 7 bases and 6 bases, in that order; junction bases with no gene match: 8. Per the germline V gene, CDR1 is WSHSY and CDR2 is SAAADI. This CDR3 spans 14 amino acids. CDR3 sequence reads: CASIPTGRDEKLFF. CDR3 DNA sequence: TGCGCCAGCATCCCGACAGGGCGGGATGAAAAACTGTTTTTT.

The chain employs TRBV25-1 and TRBJ2-2; TRBD2 aligns across 7 bases. Germline assignment: CDR1 MGHDK and CDR2 SYGVNS. The CDR3 consists of 12 residues. V was pared by 10 bases and J by 4 bases, with 3 bases of the junction left unmatched. CDR3 in amino acids: CATREVTGELFF. CDR3 coding DNA: TGTGCCACACGGGAGGTCACCGGGGAGCTGTTTTTT.

The rearrangement links TRBV9 to TRBJ2-5; TRBD1 matches 7 bases. Germline CDR1 SGDLS, CDR2 YYNGEE. J was trimmed by 4 bases and V by 3 bases; bases with no gene match: 6. This CDR3 contains 14 residues. DNA for the CDR3: TGTGCCAGCAGCGCTCGACAGGGTGTAGAGACCCAGTACTTC. It encodes CASSARQGVETQYF.

V is TRBV7-2 and J is TRBJ2-7, with 9 positions matching TRBD1. The CDR3 spans 16 residues. The germline V gene encodes CDR1 SGHTA and CDR2 FQGNSA. J was trimmed by 3 bases and V by 2 bases; bases with no gene match: 8. CDR3 in DNA: TGTGCCAGCAGCTTAACGTCTGGGACAGGGTACTACGAGCAGTACTTC. As protein: CASSLTSGTGYYEQYF.

The chain joins TRBV27 to TRBJ2-1, with D possibly matching TRBD2 (6 bases). Germline CDR1 is MNHEY and CDR2 is SMNVEV (reference sequence). Trimming took off 10 bases at V and 2 bases at J, with 15 bases between the two ends. This CDR3 has 14 residues. The CDR3 nucleotides are TGTGCCACCCACCGGAGGGGAACCTACAATGAGCAGTTCTTC. Translation gives CATHRRGTYNEQFF.

The rearrangement joins TRBV2 to TRBJ1-5; D not resolved. The V gene lost 6 bases and the J gene lost 0 bases, with 6 bases spanning the gap. Germline V gives CDR1 SNHLY, CDR2 FYNNEI. The CDR3 contains 13 residues. CDR3 loop: CASSADSNQPQHF. CDR3 in DNA: TGTGCCAGCAGCGCGGATAGCAATCAGCCCCAGCATTTT. The complete variable domain, with remaining parts taken from reference TRBV2 and TRBJ1-5, reads EPEVTQTPSHQVTQMGQEVILRCVPISNHLYFYWYRQILGQKVEFLVSFYNNEISEKSEIFDDQFSVERPDGSNFTLKIRSTKLEDSAMYFCASSADSNQPQHFGDGTRLSIL.

The chain joins TRBV30 to TRBJ2-7; possibly TRBD2 for D (5 bases). Germline loops: CDR1 GTSNPN, CDR2 SVGIG (reference sequence). The CDR3 runs to 13 residues. The V end lost 5 bases, the J end lost 0 bases, and 11 bases lay between the germline ends. The CDR3 coding sequence is TGTGCCTGGTCAATGGGGAGCTCCTACGAGCAGTACTTC. Its translation: CAWSMGSSYEQYF.

This sequence joins TRBV2 and TRBJ1-2; the match to TRBD1 covers 7 bases. The CDR3 has 20 amino acids. Germline V gives CDR1 SNHLY, CDR2 FYNNEI. The V and J ends lost 8 bases and 0 bases, in that order; junction bases with no gene match: 24. The CDR3 sequence is CASPFYMGTVRGGANYGYTF. CDR3 nucleotides: TGTGCCAGCCCGTTTTATATGGGGACAGTCCGAGGCGGGGCTAACTATGGCTACACCTTC.

The J gene is TRBJ1-5, the V gene TRBV2; no firm D call. Per the germline V gene, CDR1 is SNHLY and CDR2 is FYNNEI. The CDR3 is 15 amino acids. The germline V and J ends were trimmed by 6 bases and 0 bases, with 12 bases remaining between them. CDR3: CASRSWRYSNQPQHF. DNA for the CDR3: TGTGCCAGCAGAAGCTGGCGGTATAGCAATCAGCCCCAGCATTTT.

The chain recombines TRBV7-2 with TRBJ2-3, with TRBD2 matching over 12 bases. CDR1 and CDR2 (germline): SGHTA, FQGNSA. The V segment lost 5 bases and the J segment 5 bases; nucleotides outside the gene matches: 8. This CDR3 spans 16 amino acids. This CDR3 is CASSPELAGGIDTQYF. Here the CDR3 DNA reads TGTGCCAGCAGCCCGGAACTAGCGGGAGGTATAGATACGCAGTATTTT.

V usage is TRBV4-1 and J usage is TRBJ2-4, with D possibly being TRBD1 (5 bases). Per germline, CDR1 MGHRA and CDR2 YSYEKL. The CDR3 length is 17 residues. V lost 0 bases, J lost 0 bases, and 12 bases lay in between. CDR3 bases: TGCGCCAGCAGCCAAGAAGGCGCAGGGATAGCCAAAAACATTCAGTACTTC. Protein sequence: CASSQEGAGIAKNIQYF.

V usage is TRBV7-2 and J usage is TRBJ2-5, with D perhaps matching TRBD2 (7 bases). Germline V gene sequence: CDR1 SGHTA, CDR2 FQGNSA. The CDR3 runs to 15 residues. Trimming took off 3 bases at V and 5 bases at J, with 16 bases between the two ends. CDR3 loop: CASSLGGGLGETQYF. Written as DNA, the CDR3 is TGTGCCAGCAGCTTGGGCGGGGGCCTAGGGGAGACCCAGTACTTC.

This sequence joins TRBV4-2 and TRBJ2-3; tentative D call: TRBD2 (6 bases). Per germline, CDR1 LGHNA and CDR2 YNFKEQ. The CDR3 runs to 12 residues. V was shortened by 4 bases and J by 6 bases, with 8 bases between the two germline ends. CDR3 in amino acids: CASSLGTDTQYF. CDR3 nucleotide sequence: TGTGCCAGCAGCCTCGGGACTGATACGCAGTATTTT.

CDR3 loop: CASSLARGGFSSYNEQFF. CDR3 in DNA: TGCGCCAGCAGCTTGGCCCGGGGGGGCTTCAGCTCCTACAATGAGCAGTTCTTC. The chain is built from TRBV5-1 and TRBJ2-1, with 8 bases that match TRBD2. The germline V gene encodes CDR1 SGHRS and CDR2 YFSETQ. J lost 0 bases, V lost 0 bases, and 8 bases had no gene match. This CDR3 comprises 18 residues.

The chain uses TRBV28 and TRBJ1-5, with TRBD1 matching 9 bases. This CDR3 is built from 15 residues. Looked up from germline, CDR1 is MDHEN and CDR2 is SYDVKM. V gave up 5 bases and J gave up 6 bases; unmatched junction bases: 8. As DNA, the CDR3 is TGTGCCAGCAGTCGTCCGGGACAGGGTGGTCAGCCCCAGCATTTT. This translates into CASSRPGQGGQPQHF.

The chain carries TRBV9 and TRBJ1-5; 10 bases fit TRBD1. CDR1 and CDR2 (germline): SGDLS, YYNGEE. The CDR3 consists of 14 residues. J gave up 7 bases and V 4 bases, and 5 bases lay outside the gene matches. For the CDR3, the DNA is TGTGCCAGCAGCCCGACAGGGGGCTGGCAGCCCCAGCATTTT. Translating it yields CASSPTGGWQPQHF.

This chain joins TRBV19 and TRBJ1-2; a weak D match, TRBD1 (6 bases). CDR3 length equals 16 residues. CDR1 is LNHDA and CDR2 is SQIVND in the germline V gene (reference sequence). Trimming removed 5 bases at V and 2 bases at J, with 18 bases between. CDR3 in amino acids: CASSYRTGFVNYGYTF. The CDR3 DNA reads TGTGCCAGTAGTTACCGTACAGGGTTTGTCAACTATGGCTACACCTTC.